This is a list of T cell receptor beta chains from one sample in a study of T cell repertoires in cytomegalovirus infection. TCRdb used MiXCR to reprocess the reads, holding one entry per CDR3 protein. Among around 300,000 distinct CDR3 sequences listed, 8% to 9.5% were seen once. The sequenced material came from PBMCs. The receptors originated from a human donor in good health (CMV status not recorded). Some clones in this sample may be carry-over from other donors' samples. CDR3s include the opening cysteine and the closing phenylalanine or tryptophan. A D gene is named only where the DNA matches it firmly. Size tells how often a clone was seen (once, few, many) or the class of an expanded clone, and some rows leave it out.

j_gene,v_gene,d_gene,abundance,len,CDR3aa,CDR3nt
TRBJ2-5,TRBV14,.,.,15,CASSQDLGTWETQYF,TGTGCCAGCAGCCAAGATCTGGGTACATGGGAGACCCAGTACTTC
TRBJ2-1,TRBV28,.,few,15,CASSSGGGYYNEQFF,TGTGCCAGCAGTTCGGGGGGCGGGTACTACAATGAGCAGTTCTTC
TRBJ1-2,TRBV7-2,.,many,15,CASSQEGRTRYGYTF,TGTGCCAGCAGCCAAGAGGGACGAACTCGCTATGGCTACACCTTC
TRBJ1-2,TRBV7-9,.,.,15,CASSPPEYLDYGYTF,TGTGCCAGCAGCCCCCCCGAGTATCTGGACTATGGCTACACCTTC
TRBJ1-1,TRBV6-4,.,.,18,CASSDSTAGLDKSTEAFF,TGTGCCAGCAGTGACTCGACGGCAGGGTTGGACAAGTCCACTGAAGCTTTCTTT
TRBJ1-5,TRBV7-2,TRBD1,many,14,CASSLTGVGKPQHF,TGTGCCAGCAGCTTAACAGGGGTGGGAAAGCCCCAGCATTTT
TRBJ2-1,TRBV7-6,.,few,14,CASSLGIRTDEQFF,TGTGCCAGCAGCTTAGGGATAAGGACCGATGAGCAGTTCTTC
TRBJ1-1,TRBV18,.,.,17,CASSPPNAGTLASEAFF,TGTGCCAGCTCACCACCGAATGCCGGGACACTAGCTTCTGAAGCTTTCTTT
TRBJ2-2,TRBV19,TRBD1,few,15,CATSGQELNTGELFF,TGTGCCACCTCGGGACAGGAATTGAACACCGGGGAGCTGTTTTTT
TRBJ2-1,TRBV12-3/TRBV12-4,.,many,13,CASSYLDYNEQFF,TGTGCCAGCAGTTACTTGGATTACAATGAGCAGTTCTTC
TRBJ2-7,TRBV7-2,TRBD2,many,15,CASSFRSGKVNEQYF,TGTGCCAGCAGCTTCCGTAGCGGGAAAGTCAACGAGCAGTACTTC
TRBJ1-5,TRBV6-1,.,many,15,CASSEVGNSNQPQHF,TGTGCCAGCAGTGAAGTAGGGAATAGCAATCAGCCCCAGCATTTT
TRBJ2-6,TRBV6-2/TRBV6-3,.,many,14,CASSGLGGANVLTF,TGTGCCAGCAGTGGCCTGGGCGGGGCCAACGTCCTGACTTTC
TRBJ2-3,TRBV7-9,.,many,12,CASSLMWDTQYF,TGTGCCAGCAGCTTAATGTGGGATACGCAGTATTTT
TRBJ2-3,TRBV10-3,.,.,12,CAIRERADTQYF,TGTGCCATCCGTGAGAGGGCGGATACGCAGTATTTT
TRBJ2-1,TRBV5-4,.,many,14,CASSPGRHNNEQFF,TGTGCCAGCAGCCCGGGGAGGCACAACAATGAGCAGTTCTTC
TRBJ2-3,TRBV7-3,TRBD1,many,14,CASSLGQSTDTQYF,TGTGCCAGCAGCTTGGGACAGAGCACAGATACGCAGTATTTT
TRBJ1-1,TRBV7-2,TRBD1,many,15,CASSPQGQSNTEAFF,TGTGCCAGCAGCCCACAGGGACAGAGTAACACTGAAGCTTTCTTT
TRBJ2-4,TRBV7-2,.,many,12,CASSSTTNIQYF,TGTGCCAGCAGCTCGACGACTAACATTCAGTACTTC
TRBJ2-2,TRBV5-1,.,many,15,CASSPVVRASGELFF,TGCGCCAGCAGCCCAGTGGTGCGGGCAAGCGGGGAGCTGTTTTTT
TRBJ2-5,TRBV20-1,.,.,13,CSAPLAGQETQYF,TGCAGTGCTCCTTTGGCGGGGCAAGAGACCCAGTACTTC
TRBJ1-5,TRBV7-2,.,many,15,CASSPHPGSVQPQHF,TGTGCCAGCAGCCCTCATCCGGGCTCGGTTCAGCCCCAGCATTTT
TRBJ1-1,TRBV25-1,.,.,13,CASRGMGDTEAFF,TGTGCCAGCAGGGGAATGGGGGACACTGAAGCTTTCTTT
TRBJ2-7,TRBV6-6,.,.,14,CASSYSTGLGEQYF,TGTGCCAGCAGTTACTCGACTGGCTTGGGAGAGCAGTACTTC
TRBJ2-7,TRBV7-8,.,many,12,CASSLRTYEQYF,TGTGCCAGCAGCCTTCGGACTTACGAGCAGTACTTC
TRBJ2-3,TRBV5-5,.,few,13,CASSIALTDTQYF,TGTGCCAGCAGCATTGCCCTCACAGATACGCAGTATTTT
TRBJ1-1,TRBV12-3/TRBV12-4,.,many,15,CASSFIGHLNTEAFF,TGTGCCAGCAGTTTTATTGGACACCTGAACACTGAAGCTTTCTTT
TRBJ1-1,TRBV7-3,TRBD1,many,14,CASRPQGMNTEAFF,TGTGCCAGCAGACCACAGGGGATGAACACTGAAGCTTTCTTT
TRBJ1-1,TRBV6-1,.,.,12,CASSAWSTEAFF,TGTGCCAGCAGTGCTTGGAGTACTGAAGCTTTCTTT
TRBJ1-2,TRBV7-2,.,many,11,CASSFFNGYTF,TGTGCCAGCAGCTTTTTTAACGGCTACACCTTC
TRBJ1-2,TRBV12-3/TRBV12-4,.,many,15,CASSFTRGSGYGYTF,TGTGCCAGCAGTTTCACCAGGGGCTCGGGCTATGGCTACACCTTC
TRBJ2-6,TRBV12-3/TRBV12-4,TRBD1,.,18,CASSFPGQGISGANVLTF,TGTGCCAGCAGTTTTCCGGGACAGGGAATCTCTGGGGCCAACGTCCTGACTTTC
TRBJ2-1,TRBV27,TRBD2,few,18,CASSVKGTSGGSYNEQFF,TGTGCCAGCAGTGTGAAGGGGACTAGCGGGGGCTCCTACAATGAGCAGTTCTTC
TRBJ2-7,TRBV7-2,TRBD2,many,16,CASSGRTSGVSYEQYF,TGTGCCAGCAGCGGTCGGACTAGCGGGGTCTCCTACGAGCAGTACTTC
TRBJ1-1,TRBV19,.,many,15,CATFERAGMNTEAFF,TGTGCCACTTTTGAAAGGGCAGGCATGAACACTGAAGCTTTCTTT
TRBJ2-7,TRBV5-6,TRBD1,many,17,CASSPRGLRDSSYEQYF,TGTGCCAGCAGCCCCAGGGGGCTCCGGGACTCGTCCTACGAGCAGTACTTC
TRBJ1-6,TRBV9,TRBD1,.,14,CASSLQGTNSPLHF,TGTGCCAGCAGCTTACAGGGGACTAATTCACCCCTCCACTTT
TRBJ1-6,TRBV12-3/TRBV12-4,TRBD1,many,14,CASSRTGGNSPLHF,TGTGCCAGCAGTCGGACAGGGGGCAATTCACCCCTCCACTTT
TRBJ1-3,TRBV12-3/TRBV12-4,.,.,14,CASRDGLRRNTIYF,TGTGCCAGCAGAGACGGTTTACGGCGGAACACCATATATTTT
TRBJ2-1,TRBV19,.,many,11,CASRSYNEQFF,TGTGCCAGCCGGAGCTACAATGAGCAGTTCTTC
TRBJ1-1,TRBV7-2,.,many,14,CASSLDRIRTEAFF,TGTGCCAGCAGCTTAGATCGGATTCGCACTGAAGCTTTCTTT
TRBJ2-7,TRBV11-1,TRBD1,.,14,CASRWDRGTYEQYF,TGTGCCAGCAGGTGGGACAGGGGAACGTACGAGCAGTACTTC
TRBJ2-3,TRBV27,.,.,11,CASIGPDTQYF,TGTGCCAGCATCGGGCCAGATACGCAGTATTTT
TRBJ2-4,TRBV19,TRBD2,few,18,CASSARVLAGVAKNIQYF,TGTGCCAGTAGTGCCAGGGTACTCGCGGGAGTGGCCAAAAACATTCAGTACTTC
TRBJ2-6,TRBV29-1,.,few,15,CSVGVFISGANVLTF,TGCAGCGTTGGGGTTTTTATCTCTGGGGCCAACGTCCTGACTTTC
TRBJ2-7,TRBV12-3/TRBV12-4,.,.,13,CASSFAAGDEQYF,TGTGCCAGCAGTTTCGCGGCTGGCGACGAGCAGTACTTC
TRBJ2-2,TRBV24-1,.,.,16,CATWAQENANTGELFF,TGTGCCACCTGGGCCCAGGAGAACGCGAACACCGGGGAGCTGTTTTTT
TRBJ2-5,TRBV7-2,TRBD2,.,15,CASSPRTSDQETQYF,TGTGCCAGCAGCCCCCGAACTAGCGACCAAGAGACCCAGTACTTC
TRBJ2-7,TRBV7-2,TRBD2,many,15,CASSGLRREAYEQYF,TGTGCCAGCAGTGGTTTGAGGCGGGAGGCCTACGAGCAGTACTTC
TRBJ1-5,TRBV19,.,many,14,CASTPAGSGWPQHF,TGTGCCAGTACCCCGGCTGGCAGTGGTTGGCCCCAGCATTTT
TRBJ2-2,TRBV19,TRBD1,few,18,CASSIYGTGGVKAGELFF,TGTGCCAGTAGTATATACGGGACAGGGGGCGTGAAAGCCGGGGAGCTGTTTTTT
TRBJ2-3,TRBV7-2,.,many,16,CASSPRGGNPSGTQYF,TGTGCCAGCAGCCCCCGTGGGGGGAACCCATCGGGTACGCAGTATTTT